This passage covers 22 T cell receptor beta chains from one sample sequenced in a study of naive and memory T cell subsets. The beta constant-region primer was an equimolar mix of two oligonucleotides covering TRBC1 and TRBC2. Four rounds of PCR amplified the ligated cDNA using nested alpha and beta constant-region primers plus SP2. TCRdb re-called the UMI-ligation and nested PCR reads with MiXCR, one entry per CDR3 protein. The sample comprises approximately 80,000 distinct CDR3 sequences, approximately 9.2% of which are singletons, and 1.2% rests with the top ten. The material sequenced was naive CD8+ T cells from blood. All receptors derive from a human donor in good health.

CDR3 DNA sequence: TGCGCCAGCAGCCAAGATTCTGACAGGGAATGGACTGAAGCTTTCTTT. Protein sequence: CASSQDSDREWTEAFF. The chain is built from TRBV4-3 and TRBJ1-1; 7 bases agree with TRBD1. Looked up from germline, CDR1 is LGHNA and CDR2 is YSLEER. Losses at the gene ends were 0 bases for V and 5 bases for J; bases not matched to a gene: 9. This CDR3 is 16 amino acids long.

Remarks on this clonotype: This may stem from a read error, because a much larger clone lies one nucleotide away. This chain connects TRBV25-1 to TRBJ2-1; possibly TRBD1 or TRBD2 for D (5 bases each). The CDR3 covers 15 residues. Germline CDR1 is MGHDK and CDR2 is SYGVNS. The V end was cut by 3 bases, the J end by 4 bases, with 13 bases between. The CDR3 DNA sequence: TGTGCCAGCAGTGATCTCGGGACGATATACAATGAGCAGTTCTTC. Protein product: CASSDLGTIYNEQFF.

V usage is TRBV7-9 and J usage is TRBJ2-2; D may be TRBD2 (6 bases). Between the trimmed V and J ends, which lost 5 bases and 6 bases, there was a span of 16 bases. The CDR3 is made up of 15 amino acids. Germline loops: CDR1 SEHNR, CDR2 FQNEAQ (reference sequence). In nucleotides, the CDR3 is TGTGCCAGCAGCGCGGGGACCAAACTCTCCGGGGAGCTGTTTTTT. Translation: CASSAGTKLSGELFF. The whole variable domain, remainder taken from reference TRBV7-9 and TRBJ2-2, is DTGVSQNPRHKITKRGQNVTFRCDPISEHNRLYWYRQTLGQGPEFLTYFQNEAQLEKSRLLSDRFSAERPKGSFSTLEIQRTEQGDSAMYLCASSAGTKLSGELFFGEGSRLTVL.

This clonotype has only a few counts. The CDR3 loop is CASSPAPTGGYQPQHF. CDR3 in DNA: TGTGCCAGTAGTCCCGCCCCGACAGGGGGCTATCAGCCCCAGCATTTT. V gene TRBV19 combines with J gene TRBJ1-5; 10 nucleotides match TRBD1. This CDR3 is 16 amino acids long. Germline loops: CDR1 LNHDA, CDR2 SQIVND (reference sequence). V lost 5 bases to trimming and J lost 5 bases; unmatched junction nucleotides: 9.

J is TRBJ2-7 and V is TRBV7-2; D is perhaps TRBD2 (6 bases). The CDR3 has 16 residues. Looked up from germline, CDR1 is SGHTA and CDR2 is FQGNSA. The V gene lost 2 bases and the J gene lost 0 bases, with 14 bases spanning the gap. CDR3 in amino acids: CASSLRRAGSSYEQYF. CDR3 DNA sequence: TGTGCCAGCAGCTTAAGGAGGGCGGGTTCCTCCTACGAGCAGTACTTC.

Ten or more counts support this clonotype. J is TRBJ1-1 and V is TRBV6-5; D gene unclear. This CDR3 is 14 amino acids long. Trimming removed 8 bases at V and 5 bases at J, with 18 bases between. Germline values: CDR1 MNHEY, CDR2 SVGAGI. CDR3 loop: CASQISVGETEAFF. The CDR3 DNA reads as TGTGCCAGCCAAATCTCGGTGGGAGAGACTGAAGCTTTCTTT.

The V and J genes are TRBV10-3 and TRBJ2-1; tentatively, D is TRBD1 (6 bases). The CDR3 is 15 residues long. Germline V lookup: CDR1 ENHRY, CDR2 SYGVKD. V gave up 6 bases and J gave up 8 bases, with 20 bases separating them. In DNA, the CDR3 is TGTGCCATCAGGGACGACTTGGGACAAGTCGATGAGCAGTTCTTC. This gives the protein CAIRDDLGQVDEQFF.

The chain employs TRBV9 and TRBJ1-3; TRBD1 aligns across 8 bases. The V segment lost 7 bases and the J segment 3 bases; nucleotides outside the gene matches: 3. The length of the CDR3 is 13 residues. Germline V gene lookup returns CDR1 SGDLS and CDR2 YYNGEE. The CDR3 is CASATGGGNTIYF. The CDR3 DNA reads as TGTGCCAGCGCCACAGGGGGTGGAAACACCATATATTTT.

The chain carries TRBV15 and TRBJ1-5; 10 bases fit TRBD1. The CDR3 totals 14 residues. The trim removed 8 bases at V and 6 bases at J, leaving 7 bases unmatched. Germline CDR1 LNHNV, CDR2 YYDKDF (reference sequence). Here the CDR3 DNA reads TGTGCCACCCGAGGACAGGGGGGCGTTCAGCCCCAGCATTTT. Amino acid sequence: CATRGQGGVQPQHF.

This clonotype came up many times. The chain couples TRBV4-3 to TRBJ2-7; D remains unclear. Trimming shortened V by 3 bases and J by 3 bases, and 15 bases separated the two germline ends. This CDR3 spans 15 amino acids. CDR1 is LGHNA, CDR2 YSLEER, per germline. CDR3 in DNA: TGCGCCAGCAGCCAGGCACGGAATAACGACTACGAGCAGTACTTC. This translates into CASSQARNNDYEQYF.

The sample holds many counts of this clonotype. V and J are TRBV10-3 and TRBJ2-3; weak D call: TRBD1 (5 bases). Germline V gives CDR1 ENHRY, CDR2 SYGVKD. The CDR3 contains 13 residues. Deletions cut 7 bases from V and 5 bases from J, with 13 bases between. The CDR3 loop is CAITQDNRDTQYF. For the CDR3, the DNA is TGTGCCATCACCCAGGACAATCGAGATACGCAGTATTTT.

This clonotype has more than one count but fewer than ten. The rearrangement links TRBV29-1 to TRBJ2-1; 13 nucleotides line up with TRBD2. The CDR3 runs 16 residues. Germline lookup yields CDR1 SQVTM and CDR2 ANQGSEA. Trimming at V came to 6 bases and at J to 8 bases, leaving 13 bases not matched to a gene. CDR3 nucleotide sequence: TGCAGCGTCCCTGGACTAGCGGGAGAGGGTCCCGATGAGCAGTTCTTC. This encodes CSVPGLAGEGPDEQFF.

A word on this clonotype: Its ends do not fully match the called genes, so a read error is possible. The chain carries TRBV28 and TRBJ1-5; D unclear. The CDR3 has 12 residues. Germline CDR1 MDHEN, CDR2 SYDVKM. The CDR3 DNA is TGTGCCAGCAGTTTGGGTAGTCAGCCCCAGGATTTT. This translates into CASSLGSQPQDF.

The rearrangement uses TRBV5-1 and TRBJ2-1, with TRBD2 matching over 14 bases. CDR3 size: 15 residues. With V trimmed by 2 bases and J by 12 bases, 7 bases remained unmatched. Germline values: CDR1 SGHRS, CDR2 YFSETQ. CDR3 region: CASSFVTSGRAWQFF. The DNA of the CDR3 is TGCGCCAGCAGCTTTGTGACTAGCGGGAGGGCATGGCAGTTCTTC.

This clonotype turned up a few times. The rearrangement links TRBV28 to TRBJ2-3; TRBD2 matches 7 bases. Germline lookup yields CDR1 MDHEN and CDR2 SYDVKM. This CDR3 has 12 amino acids. J was trimmed by 4 bases and V by 6 bases; bases with no gene match: 1. The CDR3 DNA reads as TGTGCCAGCAGGACTAGCTCAGATACGCAGTATTTT. Amino acid sequence: CASRTSSDTQYF.

In its sample, this clonotype was seen a few times. This chain connects TRBV24-1 to TRBJ2-1; no definite D call. CDR3 size: 15 residues. From germline, CDR1 is KGHDR and CDR2 SFDVKD. Trimming pared 7 bases from V and 6 bases from J, leaving 18 bases between. Here the CDR3 reads CATRMTGRFCNEQFF. The CDR3 DNA reads TGTGCCACCAGGATGACGGGTCGGTTTTGCAATGAGCAGTTCTTC.

This clonotype was detected many times. This chain uses TRBV20-1 with TRBJ2-1, with 9 bases that match TRBD2. V dropped 0 bases and J dropped 0; count of bases not matched to a gene: 9. Germline assignment: CDR1 DFQATT and CDR2 SNEGSKA (reference sequence). This CDR3 is built from 18 residues. The CDR3 DNA is TGCAGTGCTAGAGATTGGGGCGGGAGGGGCAGCTCCTACAATGAGCAGTTCTTC. This codes for CSARDWGGRGSSYNEQFF.

This clonotype was picked up many times. This chain connects TRBV10-3 to TRBJ2-2, with 10 bases aligning to TRBD1. Germline CDR1 ENHRY, CDR2 SYGVKD. CDR3 size: 14 residues. The V gene end was trimmed by 6 bases and the J gene end by 7 bases; junction bases not matched to a gene: 5. This chain's CDR3 is CAIRDRGNDGELFF. The CDR3 DNA reads as TGTGCCATCAGGGACAGGGGGAACGACGGGGAGCTGTTTTTT.

The CDR3 spells CASSYGRANYGYTF. Written as DNA, the CDR3 is TGTGCCAGCAGTTACGGACGGGCTAACTATGGCTACACCTTC. V usage is TRBV12-3 or TRBV12-4 and J usage is TRBJ1-2; unclear D gene. This CDR3 spans 14 amino acids. Trimming removed 4 bases from V and 0 bases from J, with 9 bases in between.

In its sample, this clonotype was seen a few times. This chain uses TRBV28 with TRBJ2-1, with 9 bases identical to TRBD2. Germline trimming cut 5 bases from V and 7 bases from J; bases unmatched to any gene: 9. The CDR3 extends over 15 amino acids. Germline lookup yields CDR1 MDHEN and CDR2 SYDVKM. DNA of the CDR3: TGTGCCAGCAGTCACCCCCTAGCGGGGCAGAATGAGCAGTTCTTC. Protein product: CASSHPLAGQNEQFF.

In this sample, this clonotype turned up many times. The rearrangement uses TRBV29-1 and TRBJ1-2; no clear D gene. CDR3 length equals 11 residues. Deletions cut 6 bases from V and 5 bases from J, with 10 bases between. Germline V gives CDR1 SQVTM, CDR2 ANQGSEA. Written as DNA, the CDR3 is TGCAGCGTAGACACAAGATATGGCTACACCTTC. Translated: CSVDTRYGYTF.

This clonotype occurred many times. The chain links TRBV12-3 or TRBV12-4 to TRBJ2-1; 9 positions agree with TRBD2. The CDR3 loop spans 13 amino acids. V lost 4 bases, J lost 10 bases, and 5 bases stayed unmatched. The CDR3 is CASSSSAGGEQFF. The CDR3 DNA sequence: TGTGCCAGCAGTTCCTCGGCGGGGGGGGAGCAGTTCTTC.